The clone carrying this T cell receptor beta chain was picked up one time. Its antigen is not known. These data come from a study of PD-L1 blockade in urothelial cancer. Study in general: A median roughly 140,000 T cells were found in blood samples.

Time point specified: pretreatment peripheral blood. Samples were collected from each patient before treatment and during treatment. Each patient gave between 1 and 8 of them in total. Study-level results: Pretreatment TCR clonality in blood under the median foretold superior survival.

Measured with immunoSEQ multiplex PCR; TCRdb has only the in-frame clones, and not every one. This table has roughly 90,000 clones, roughly nine tenths appearing once. Unmatched junction bases numbered 10, after V lost 5 bases and J lost 5 bases. The CDR3 extends over 15 amino acids. Germline assignment: CDR1 MNHEY and CDR2 SMNVEV (reference sequence). This specimen consisted of PBMCs, obtained around atezolizumab (anti-PD-L1) treatment. The receptor was isolated from a woman of 80 years or more with urothelial cancer. The chain couples TRBV27 to TRBJ2-5; 8 bases fit TRBD2. CDR3 residues: CASSPGLVLGETQYF. CDR3 in DNA: TGTGCCAGCAGTCCGGGACTAGTTTTAGGGGAGACCCAGTACTTC.